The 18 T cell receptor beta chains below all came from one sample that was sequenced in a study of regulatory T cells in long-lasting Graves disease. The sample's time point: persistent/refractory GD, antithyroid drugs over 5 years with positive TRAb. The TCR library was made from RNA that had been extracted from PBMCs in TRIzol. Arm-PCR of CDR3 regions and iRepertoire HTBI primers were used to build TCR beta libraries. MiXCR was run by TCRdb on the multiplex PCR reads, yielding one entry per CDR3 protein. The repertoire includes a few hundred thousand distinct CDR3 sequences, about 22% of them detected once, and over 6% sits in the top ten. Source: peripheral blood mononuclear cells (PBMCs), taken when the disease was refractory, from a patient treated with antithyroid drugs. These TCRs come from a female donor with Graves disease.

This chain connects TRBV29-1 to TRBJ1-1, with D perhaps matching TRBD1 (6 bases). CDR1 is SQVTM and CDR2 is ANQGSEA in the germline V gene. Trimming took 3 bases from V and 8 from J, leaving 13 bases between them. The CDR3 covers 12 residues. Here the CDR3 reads CSVEGAGPEAFF. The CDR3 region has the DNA TGCAGCGTTGAGGGGGCGGGACCAGAAGCTTTCTTT.

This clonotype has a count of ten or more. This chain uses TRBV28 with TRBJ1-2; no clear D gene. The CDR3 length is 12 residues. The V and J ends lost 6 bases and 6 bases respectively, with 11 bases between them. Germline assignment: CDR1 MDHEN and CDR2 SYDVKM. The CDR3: CASSTNGNGYTF. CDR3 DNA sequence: TGTGCCAGCAGCACGAATGGGAATGGCTACACCTTC.

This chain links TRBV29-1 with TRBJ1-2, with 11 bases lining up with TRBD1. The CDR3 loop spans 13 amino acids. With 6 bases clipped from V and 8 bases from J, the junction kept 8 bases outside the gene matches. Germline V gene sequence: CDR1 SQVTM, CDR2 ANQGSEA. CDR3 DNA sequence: TGCAGCGTCCCAGGACAGGGGGCGCAAGGCTACACCTTC. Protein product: CSVPGQGAQGYTF.

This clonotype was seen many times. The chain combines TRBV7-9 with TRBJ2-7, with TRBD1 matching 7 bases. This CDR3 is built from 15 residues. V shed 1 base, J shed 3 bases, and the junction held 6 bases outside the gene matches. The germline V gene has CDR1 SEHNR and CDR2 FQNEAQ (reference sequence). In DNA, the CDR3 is TGTGCCAGCAGCTTAGGGGACAGAGGACGCTACGAGCAGTACTTC. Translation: CASSLGDRGRYEQYF.

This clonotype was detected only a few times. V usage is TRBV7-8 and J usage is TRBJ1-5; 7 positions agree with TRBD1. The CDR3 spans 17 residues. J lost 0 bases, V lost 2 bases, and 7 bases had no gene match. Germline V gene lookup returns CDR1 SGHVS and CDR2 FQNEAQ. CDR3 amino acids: CASSLRDSTLSNQPQHF. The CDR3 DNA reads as TGTGCCAGCAGCTTACGGGACAGCACCCTTAGCAATCAGCCCCAGCATTTT.

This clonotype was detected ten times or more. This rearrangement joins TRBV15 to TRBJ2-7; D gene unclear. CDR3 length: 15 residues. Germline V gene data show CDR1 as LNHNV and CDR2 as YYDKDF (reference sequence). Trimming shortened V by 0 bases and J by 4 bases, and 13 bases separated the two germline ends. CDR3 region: CATSRESGRIYEQYF. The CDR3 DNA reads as TGTGCCACCAGCAGAGAATCGGGCAGGATTTACGAGCAGTACTTC.

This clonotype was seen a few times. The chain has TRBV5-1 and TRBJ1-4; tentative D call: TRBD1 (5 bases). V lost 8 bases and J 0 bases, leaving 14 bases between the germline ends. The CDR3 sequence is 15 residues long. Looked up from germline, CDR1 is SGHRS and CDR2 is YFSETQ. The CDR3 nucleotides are TGCGCCAGTACGACAGTCCCGGCAACTAATGAAAAACTGTTTTTT. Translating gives CASTTVPATNEKLFF.

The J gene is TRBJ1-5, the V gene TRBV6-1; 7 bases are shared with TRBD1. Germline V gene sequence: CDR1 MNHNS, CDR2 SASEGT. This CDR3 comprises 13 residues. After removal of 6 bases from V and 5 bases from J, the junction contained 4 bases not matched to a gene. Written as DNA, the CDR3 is TGTGCCAGCAGCCGGGACAGTTATCAGCCCCAGCATTTT. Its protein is CASSRDSYQPQHF.

This chain's CDR3 is CASSQGVVQETQYF. Written as DNA, the CDR3 is TGTGCCAGCAGCCAAGGGGTTGTCCAAGAGACCCAGTACTTC. The chain combines TRBV14 with TRBJ2-5; D remains ambiguous. Per germline, CDR1 SGHDN and CDR2 FVKESK. The CDR3 contains 14 residues. V was clipped by 1 base and J by 1 base, with 7 bases between them.

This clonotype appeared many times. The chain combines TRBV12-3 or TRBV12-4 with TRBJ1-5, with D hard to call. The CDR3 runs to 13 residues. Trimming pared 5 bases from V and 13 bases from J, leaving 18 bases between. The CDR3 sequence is CASSPLLTAGQHF. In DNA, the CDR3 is TGTGCCAGCAGTCCCCTTTTGACGGCCGGGCAGCATTTT.

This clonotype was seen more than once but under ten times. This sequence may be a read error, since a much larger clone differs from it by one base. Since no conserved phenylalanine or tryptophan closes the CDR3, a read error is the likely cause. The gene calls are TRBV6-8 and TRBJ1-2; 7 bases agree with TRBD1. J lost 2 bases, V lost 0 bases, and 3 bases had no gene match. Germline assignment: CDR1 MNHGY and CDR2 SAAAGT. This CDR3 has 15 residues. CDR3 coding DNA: TGTGCCAGCAGTTACTCACACAGGGGAAACTATGGCTACACCTCC. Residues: CASSYSHRGNYGYTS.

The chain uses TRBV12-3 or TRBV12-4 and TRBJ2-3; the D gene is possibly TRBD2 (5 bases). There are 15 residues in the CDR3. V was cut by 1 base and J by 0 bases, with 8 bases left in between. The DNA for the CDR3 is TGTGCCAGCAGTTTAGGGCCGGGGAGCACAGATACGCAGTATTTT. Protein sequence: CASSLGPGSTDTQYF.

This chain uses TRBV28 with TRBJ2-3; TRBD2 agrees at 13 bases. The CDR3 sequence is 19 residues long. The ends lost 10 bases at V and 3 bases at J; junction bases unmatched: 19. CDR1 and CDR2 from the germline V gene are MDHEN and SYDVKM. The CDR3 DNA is TGTGCCACCCTGGCTGGTAGAACTAGCGGGAGGGCCGTTACAGATACGCAGTATTTT. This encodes CATLAGRTSGRAVTDTQYF.

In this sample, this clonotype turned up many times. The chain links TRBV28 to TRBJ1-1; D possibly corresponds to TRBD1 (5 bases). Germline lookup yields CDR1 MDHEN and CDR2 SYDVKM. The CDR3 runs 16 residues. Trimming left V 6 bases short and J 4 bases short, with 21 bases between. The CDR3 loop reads CASRDPGFLLGTEAFF. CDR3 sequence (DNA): TGTGCCAGCAGAGACCCAGGGTTCCTCCTGGGCACTGAAGCTTTCTTT.

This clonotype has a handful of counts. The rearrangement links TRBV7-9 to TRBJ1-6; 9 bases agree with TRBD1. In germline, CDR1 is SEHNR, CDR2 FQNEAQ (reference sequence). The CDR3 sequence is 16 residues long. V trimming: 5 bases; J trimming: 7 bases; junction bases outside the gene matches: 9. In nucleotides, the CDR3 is TGTGCCAGCAGCGATCATACAGGGGGCATGAATTCACCCCTCCACTTT. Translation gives CASSDHTGGMNSPLHF.

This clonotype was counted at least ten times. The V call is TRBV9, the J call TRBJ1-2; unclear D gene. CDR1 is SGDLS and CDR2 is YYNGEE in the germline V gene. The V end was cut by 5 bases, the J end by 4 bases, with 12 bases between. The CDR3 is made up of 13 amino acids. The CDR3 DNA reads TGTGCCAGCAGTCTTGCGAGCGGCTATGGCTACACCTTC. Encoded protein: CASSLASGYGYTF.

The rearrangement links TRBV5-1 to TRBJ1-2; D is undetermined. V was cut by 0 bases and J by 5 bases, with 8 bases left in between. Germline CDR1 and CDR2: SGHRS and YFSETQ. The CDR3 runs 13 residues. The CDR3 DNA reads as TGCGCCAGCAGCTTGGAGTCAGCATATGGCTACACCTTC. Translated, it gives CASSLESAYGYTF.

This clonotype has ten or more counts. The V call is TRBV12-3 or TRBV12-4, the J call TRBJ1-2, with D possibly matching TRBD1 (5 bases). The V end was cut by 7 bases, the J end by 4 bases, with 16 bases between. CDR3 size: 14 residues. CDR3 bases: TGTGCCAGCACCCTCGGGGGTCTTGGCTATGGCTACACCTTC. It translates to CASTLGGLGYGYTF.